The entry that follows covers one TCR beta chain sequence. The antigen is not known. Only in-frame clones appear in the TCRdb table, and some are missing; sequencing was by immunoSEQ multiplex PCR. This table has some 25,000 clones, 75% to 85% appearing once. The data were taken from a study of OX40 agonist ivuxolimab in advanced cancers. Study results and limitations: At 0.1 to 3.0 mg/kg, CD4+ and CD8+ blood T cells expanded clonally by week 6. Compared with CD4+, CD8+ T cells on average had more expanded clones.

The CDR3 has 16 amino acids. V was clipped by 6 bases and J by 0 bases; unmatched bases: 7. The germline gives CDR1 LGHNT, CDR2 FRNRAP. This chain connects TRBV12-5 to TRBJ2-1; 8 positions match TRBD2. The receptor's source is an adult with an advanced solid tumor such as melanoma, head and neck, liver or kidney cancer. The material sequenced was CD4+ or CD8+ T cells sorted from blood, taken in a trial of the OX40 agonist ivuxolimab. This CDR3 is CASGASGSGSYNEQFF. The CDR3 DNA follows: TGTGCTAGTGGCGCAAGCGGGAGTGGCTCCTACAATGAGCAGTTCTTC.